This is a list of T cell receptor beta chains from one sample in a study of T cells after yellow fever vaccination. TCRdb reanalysed the 5' RACE reads using MiXCR and keeps one entry per CDR3 protein. Of more than 350,000 distinct CDR3 sequences listed, roughly 12% are singletons. The sequencing here drew on PBMCs, taken on the day of the first yellow fever vaccination. The receptors shown here come from a young man who received the YFV17D yellow fever vaccine. Both conserved end residues are part of each CDR3. D genes are given only for firm matches. A row's size may be missing; if present it is once, few, many or a size class.

V: TRBV29-1; D: .; J: TRBJ2-3; size: once; CDR3: CSVEKGTDTQYF; DNA: TGCAGCGTTGAAAAGGGCACAGATACGCAGTATTTT
V: TRBV20-1; D: .; J: TRBJ2-3; size: many; CDR3: CSAQGGISTDTQYF; DNA: TGCAGTGCCCAAGGAGGAATTTCCACAGATACGCAGTATTTT
V: TRBV12-3/TRBV12-4; D: .; J: TRBJ2-1; size: few; CDR3: CASRTRDAFPNEQFF; DNA: TGTGCCAGCAGAACGCGGGACGCCTTTCCCAATGAGCAGTTCTTC
V: TRBV7-6; D: TRBD1; J: TRBJ1-1; size: .; CDR3: CASSFTHRGAMNTEAFF; DNA: TGTGCCAGCAGCTTTACACACAGGGGGGCCATGAACACTGAAGCTTTCTTT
V: TRBV18; D: TRBD1; J: TRBJ2-1; size: .; CDR3: CASSLGQGRTYNEQFF; DNA: TGTGCCAGCTCACTGGGACAGGGTAGGACCTACAATGAGCAGTTCTTC
V: TRBV7-2; D: .; J: TRBJ2-7; size: few; CDR3: CASSLLPTTGRFYEQYF; DNA: TGTGCCAGCAGCTTACTTCCCACGACAGGGAGGTTTTACGAGCAGTACTTC
V: TRBV9; D: .; J: TRBJ2-1; size: .; CDR3: CASSVVGGGPANEQFF; DNA: TGTGCCAGCAGCGTAGTGGGGGGGGGCCCAGCCAATGAGCAGTTCTTC
V: TRBV12-3/TRBV12-4; D: .; J: TRBJ2-2; size: many; CDR3: CASSQGGGQLFF; DNA: TGTGCCAGCAGCCAAGGCGGTGGGCAGCTGTTTTTT
V: TRBV29-1; D: .; J: TRBJ1-1; size: few; CDR3: CSVEDLGLSGSNTEAFF; DNA: TGCAGCGTTGAAGATCTAGGACTCTCAGGATCGAACACTGAAGCTTTCTTT
V: TRBV6-1; D: .; J: TRBJ1-3; size: .; CDR3: CASSDQGSGNTIYF; DNA: TGTGCCAGCAGTGACCAGGGTAGTGGAAACACCATATATTTT
V: TRBV28; D: .; J: TRBJ1-2; size: .; CDR3: CASSSGPMGNYGYTF; DNA: TGTGCCAGCAGCTCCGGGCCAATGGGGAACTATGGCTACACCTTC
V: TRBV20-1; D: .; J: TRBJ2-7; size: .; CDR3: CSARRPSGGRYEQYF; DNA: TGCAGTGCTAGACGCCCCTCTGGGGGTAGATACGAGCAGTACTTC
V: TRBV5-1; D: .; J: TRBJ2-5; size: .; CDR3: CASSLSDSRPQYF; DNA: TGCGCCAGCAGCTTGTCCGACTCCAGACCCCAGTACTTC
V: TRBV9; D: .; J: TRBJ1-1; size: .; CDR3: CASSVGGGRETEAFF; DNA: TGTGCCAGCAGCGTTGGGGGGGGGCGGGAAACTGAAGCTTTCTTT
V: TRBV5-1; D: .; J: TRBJ2-3; size: .; CDR3: CASSLGLWSTDTQYF; DNA: TGCGCCAGCAGCTTGGGCTTGTGGAGCACAGATACGCAGTATTTT
V: TRBV4-1; D: TRBD1; J: TRBJ2-2; size: .; CDR3: CASSQGQHTGELFF; DNA: TGCGCCAGCAGCCAGGGACAGCACACCGGGGAGCTGTTTTTT
V: TRBV5-1; D: .; J: TRBJ1-6; size: .; CDR3: CASSKGTPDNSPLHF; DNA: TGCGCCAGCAGCAAGGGGACACCGGATAATTCACCCCTCCACTTT
V: TRBV7-6; D: .; J: TRBJ2-2; size: .; CDR3: CASSRLQGLTGELFF; DNA: TGTGCCAGCAGTAGGCTCCAGGGGTTGACCGGGGAGCTGTTTTTT